This entry lists 8 T cell receptor beta chains sequenced from one sample in a study of cytomegalovirus exposure and HLA in healthy donors. PCR employed 60 Vbeta and 13 Jbeta primers. Clones were sequenced by immunoSEQ multiplex PCR, and TCRdb holds only the in-frame ones, with some missing. The sample shows 150,000 to 250,000 clones, around 80% of them seen only once. The sequenced sample consisted of PBMCs. The receptor set was obtained from a woman between 25 and 40 years old in good health and CMV-seropositive.

This clone was observed a handful of times. The chain links TRBV11-2 to TRBJ2-5; the match to TRBD1 covers 8 bases. Per the germline V gene, CDR1 is SGHAT and CDR2 is FQNNGV. The CDR3 has 13 residues. V trimming: 4 bases; J trimming: 5 bases; junction bases outside the gene matches: 3. This chain's CDR3 is CASSSTGGETQYF. The CDR3 DNA reads TGTGCCAGCAGCTCTACAGGGGGGGAGACCCAGTACTTC.

The chain recombines TRBV7-9 with TRBJ2-4; D gene uncertain. The V gene's germline CDR1 is SEHNR and CDR2 FQNEAQ (reference sequence). CDR3 size: 16 residues. V was clipped by 1 base and J by 0 bases, with 10 bases between them. The CDR3 loop is CASSLGVQTAKNIQYF. The CDR3 DNA follows: TGTGCCAGCAGCTTAGGGGTACAGACAGCCAAAAACATTCAGTACTTC. The full variable domain, rest sourced from reference TRBV7-9 and TRBJ2-4, is DTGVSQNPRHKITKRGQNVTFRCDPISEHNRLYWYRQTLGQGPEFLTYFQNEAQLEKSRLLSDRFSAERPKGSFSTLEIQRTEQGDSAMYLCASSLGVQTAKNIQYFGAGTRLSVL.

As DNA, the CDR3 is TGCGCCAGCAGCTTGGCCAAAGCTACCAGGGATTTGTTTAGCAATCAGCCCCAGCATTTT. Translating gives CASSLAKATRDLFSNQPQHF. The chain combines TRBV5-1 with TRBJ1-5, with a weak D call TRBD1 (5 bases). Germline V gene sequence: CDR1 SGHRS, CDR2 YFSETQ. Trimming stripped 0 bases from V and 0 bases from J, with 22 bases between. This CDR3 spans 20 amino acids.

J is TRBJ2-1 and V is TRBV7-6; tentatively, D is TRBD2 (6 bases). The CDR3 contains 17 residues. V gave up 4 bases and J gave up 2 bases, with 18 bases separating them. Per the germline V gene, CDR1 is SGHVS and CDR2 is FNYEAQ. CDR3 DNA: TGTGCCAGCAGCTCCTACGGGCTGGGAGGCACCTACAATGAGCAGTTCTTC. This codes for CASSSYGLGGTYNEQFF.

The chain has TRBV11-2 and TRBJ1-4, with D perhaps matching TRBD1 (6 bases). The V end was cut by 7 bases, the J end by 4 bases, with 13 bases between. CDR1 and CDR2 (germline): SGHAT, FQNNGV. The CDR3 extends over 14 amino acids. This CDR3 reads CASTVNRDNEKLFF. The DNA of the CDR3 is TGTGCCAGCACAGTTAACAGGGATAATGAAAAACTGTTTTTT. The full variable domain, in which reference TRBV11-2 and TRBJ1-4 provide the parts outside the CDR3, is EAGVAQSPRYKIIEKRQSVAFWCNPISGHATLYWYQQILGQGPKLLIQFQNNGVVDDSQLPKDRFSAERLKGVDSTLKIQPAKLEDSAVYLCASTVNRDNEKLFFGSGTQLSVL.

A single count supports this clone. The gene calls are TRBV5-1 and TRBJ2-7; tentatively, D is TRBD1 (5 bases). V lost 2 bases to trimming and J lost 3 bases, with 6 bases between them. In germline, CDR1 is SGHRS, CDR2 YFSETQ. The CDR3 is made up of 12 amino acids. CDR3 region: CASSFDSYEQYF. The CDR3 bases are TGCGCCAGCAGCTTTGACAGCTACGAGCAGTACTTC.

This sequence joins TRBV9 and TRBJ1-1, with TRBD1 as a possible D gene (6 bases). The CDR3 runs 13 residues. Germline V gives CDR1 SGDLS, CDR2 YYNGEE. V lost 3 bases and J lost 4, with 10 bases in between. The CDR3 sequence: CASSGGTITEAFF. The CDR3 DNA follows: TGTGCCAGCAGCGGAGGGACAATCACTGAAGCTTTCTTT.

The chain employs TRBV7-2 and TRBJ2-1; the D gene is possibly TRBD2 (6 bases). The germline V gene has CDR1 SGHTA and CDR2 FQGNSA. The CDR3 totals 12 residues. The ends were cut back, 4 bases at V and 10 bases at J, with 11 bases in the middle. The CDR3 sequence is CASSSAGREQFF. CDR3 nucleotide sequence: TGTGCCAGCAGCTCGGCGGGAAGAGAGCAGTTCTTC. Supplemented by reference TRBV7-2 and TRBJ2-1, the full variable domain reads GAGVSQSPSNKVTEKGKDVELRCDPISGHTALYWYRQSLGQGLEFLIYFQGNSAPDKSGLPSDRFSAERTGGSVSTLTIQRTQQEDSAVYLCASSSAGREQFFGPGTRLTVL.